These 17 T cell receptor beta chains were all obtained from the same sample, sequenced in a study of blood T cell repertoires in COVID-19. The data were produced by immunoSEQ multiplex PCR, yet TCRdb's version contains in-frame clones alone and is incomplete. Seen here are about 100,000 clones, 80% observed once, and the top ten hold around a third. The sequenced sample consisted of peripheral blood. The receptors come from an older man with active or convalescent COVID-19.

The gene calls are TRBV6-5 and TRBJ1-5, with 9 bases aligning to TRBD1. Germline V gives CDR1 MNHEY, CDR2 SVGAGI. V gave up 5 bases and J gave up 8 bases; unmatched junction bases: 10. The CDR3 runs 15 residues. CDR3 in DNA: TGTGCCAGCAGTCTCACCGGGACAGGGCGAGAGCCCCAGCATTTT. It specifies CASSLTGTGREPQHF.

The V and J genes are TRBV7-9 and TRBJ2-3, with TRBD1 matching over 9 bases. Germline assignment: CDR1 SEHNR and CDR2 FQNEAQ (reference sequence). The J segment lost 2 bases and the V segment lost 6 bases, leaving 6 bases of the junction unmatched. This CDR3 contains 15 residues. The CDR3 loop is CASRSRDRATDTQYF. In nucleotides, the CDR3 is TGTGCCAGCAGATCCCGGGACAGGGCCACAGATACGCAGTATTTT. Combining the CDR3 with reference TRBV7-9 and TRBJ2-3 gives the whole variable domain DTGVSQNPRHKITKRGQNVTFRCDPISEHNRLYWYRQTLGQGPEFLTYFQNEAQLEKSRLLSDRFSAERPKGSFSTLEIQRTEQGDSAMYLCASRSRDRATDTQYFGPGTRLTVL.

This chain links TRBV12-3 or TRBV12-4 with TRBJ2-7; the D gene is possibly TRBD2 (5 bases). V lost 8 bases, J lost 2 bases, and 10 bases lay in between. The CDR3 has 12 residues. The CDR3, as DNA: TGTGCCAGCCGGGAAGATACCTACGAGCAGTACTTC. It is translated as CASREDTYEQYF.

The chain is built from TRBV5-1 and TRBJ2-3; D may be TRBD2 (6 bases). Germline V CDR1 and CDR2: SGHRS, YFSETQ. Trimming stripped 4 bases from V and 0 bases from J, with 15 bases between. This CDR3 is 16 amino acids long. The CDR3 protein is CASSGGGGSSTDTQYF. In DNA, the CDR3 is TGCGCCAGCAGCGGAGGCGGAGGGTCTAGCACAGATACGCAGTATTTT.

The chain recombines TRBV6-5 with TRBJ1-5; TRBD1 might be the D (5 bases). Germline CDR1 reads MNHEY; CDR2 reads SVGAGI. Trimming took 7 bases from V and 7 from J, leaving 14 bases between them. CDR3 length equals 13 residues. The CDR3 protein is CASIVGDGQPQHF. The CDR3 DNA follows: TGTGCCAGCATTGTAGGGGATGGACAGCCCCAGCATTTT.

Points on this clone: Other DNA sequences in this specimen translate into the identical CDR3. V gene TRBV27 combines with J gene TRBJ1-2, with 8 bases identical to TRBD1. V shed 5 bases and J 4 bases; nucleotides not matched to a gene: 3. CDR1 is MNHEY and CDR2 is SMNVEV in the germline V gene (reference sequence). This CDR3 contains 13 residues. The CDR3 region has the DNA TGTGCCAGCAGTAGGGACAGGTCCTATGGCTACACCTTC. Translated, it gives CASSRDRSYGYTF.

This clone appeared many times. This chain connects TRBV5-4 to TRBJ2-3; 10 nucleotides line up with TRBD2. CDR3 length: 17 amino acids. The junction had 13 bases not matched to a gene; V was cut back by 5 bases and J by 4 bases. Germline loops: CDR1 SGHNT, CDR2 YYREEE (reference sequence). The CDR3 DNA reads TGTGCCAGCAGTCTTGGGCTCCTAGCGGGAGTGGCAGATACGCAGTATTTT. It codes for CASSLGLLAGVADTQYF.

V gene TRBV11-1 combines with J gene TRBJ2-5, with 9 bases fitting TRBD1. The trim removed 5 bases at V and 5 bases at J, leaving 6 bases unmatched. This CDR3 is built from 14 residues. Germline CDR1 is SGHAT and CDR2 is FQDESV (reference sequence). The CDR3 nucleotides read TGTGCCAGCAGCCCTGGGACAGGGATGGAGACCCAGTACTTC. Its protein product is CASSPGTGMETQYF.

CDR3 in amino acids: CASSPPTGDYGYTF. CDR3 coding DNA: TGTGCCAGTAGCCCTCCCACAGGAGATTATGGCTACACCTTC. This rearrangement joins TRBV19 to TRBJ1-2; the D gene is possibly TRBD1 (5 bases). The CDR3 length is 14 residues. CDR1 is LNHDA, CDR2 SQIVND, per germline (reference sequence). V gave up 6 bases and J gave up 5 bases, with 16 bases separating them.

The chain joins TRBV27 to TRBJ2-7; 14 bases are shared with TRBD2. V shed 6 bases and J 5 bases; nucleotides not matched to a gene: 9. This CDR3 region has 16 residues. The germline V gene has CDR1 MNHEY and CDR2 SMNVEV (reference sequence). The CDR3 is CASRLTRTSGRNEQYF. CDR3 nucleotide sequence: TGTGCCAGCAGATTAACCCGGACTAGCGGGAGGAACGAGCAGTACTTC.

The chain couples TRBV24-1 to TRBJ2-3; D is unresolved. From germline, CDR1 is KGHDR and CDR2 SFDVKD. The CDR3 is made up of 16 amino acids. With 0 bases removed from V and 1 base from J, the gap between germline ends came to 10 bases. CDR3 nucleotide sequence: TGTGCCACCAGTGATTTGCAGTTTGGTGGCACAGATACGCAGTATTTT. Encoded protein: CATSDLQFGGTDTQYF.

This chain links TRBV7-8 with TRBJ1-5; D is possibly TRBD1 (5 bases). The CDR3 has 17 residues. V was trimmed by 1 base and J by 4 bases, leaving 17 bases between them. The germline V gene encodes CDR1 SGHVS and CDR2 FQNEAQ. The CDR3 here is CASSLVVQWPGNQPQHF. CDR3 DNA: TGTGCCAGCAGCTTAGTAGTACAATGGCCAGGGAATCAGCCCCAGCATTTT.

CDR3 in DNA: TGTGCCAGCAGCCATGGACAGGGGGGACCTAATTCACCCCTCCACTTT. Translated: CASSHGQGGPNSPLHF. This rearrangement joins TRBV9 to TRBJ1-6, with 10 nucleotides matching TRBD1. This CDR3 has 16 residues. Germline V gives CDR1 SGDLS, CDR2 YYNGEE. The V and J ends lost 4 bases and 6 bases, in that order; junction bases with no gene match: 7.

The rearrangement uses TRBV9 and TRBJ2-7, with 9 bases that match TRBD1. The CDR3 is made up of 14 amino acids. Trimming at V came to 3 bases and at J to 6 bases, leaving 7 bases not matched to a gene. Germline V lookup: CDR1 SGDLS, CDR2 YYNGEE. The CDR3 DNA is TGTGCCAGCAGCGCGCGAGGGACAGGGATCGAGCAGTACTTC. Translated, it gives CASSARGTGIEQYF.

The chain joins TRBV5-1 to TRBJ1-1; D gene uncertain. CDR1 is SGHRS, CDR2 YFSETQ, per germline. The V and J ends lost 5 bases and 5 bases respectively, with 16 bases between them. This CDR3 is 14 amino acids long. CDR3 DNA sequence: TGCGCCAGCAGGAAGAGGGTAAACGGAACTGAAGCTTTCTTT. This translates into CASRKRVNGTEAFF.

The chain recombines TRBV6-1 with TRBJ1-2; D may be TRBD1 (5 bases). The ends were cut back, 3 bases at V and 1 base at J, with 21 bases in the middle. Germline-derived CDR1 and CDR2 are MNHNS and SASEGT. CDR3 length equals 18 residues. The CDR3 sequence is CASSEGGRGAHLNYGYTF. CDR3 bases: TGTGCCAGCAGTGAGGGTGGGAGGGGCGCCCACCTTAACTATGGCTACACCTTC.

Here the CDR3 reads CASSPTSGDSTDTQYF. In DNA, the CDR3 is TGTGCCAGCAGTCCGACTAGCGGGGACAGCACAGATACGCAGTATTTT. The chain uses TRBV27 and TRBJ2-3; 11 nucleotides align to TRBD2. J gave up 0 bases and V 5 bases, and 4 bases lay outside the gene matches. Looked up from germline, CDR1 is MNHEY and CDR2 is SMNVEV (reference sequence). The CDR3 is 16 amino acids.